This T cell receptor beta chain was captured by sequencing in a study of T cells in Graves' hyperthyroidism and ophthalmopathy. Findings and limits, study-wide: Progression to ophthalmopathy was predicted a median of 6.5 months early. The authors' 13 V-J model separated ophthalmopathy from stable hyperthyroidism.

Any patient presenting with uncontrolled infection, other autoimmune disease, pregnancy or lactation was left out. TCR beta CDR3 region amplification was performed from RNA transcripts. The HTBI primer set served for first-round RT-PCR of the TCR CDR3. In TCRdb, the multiplex PCR reads were re-called with MiXCR into one record per CDR3 protein. The table records approximately 420,000 distinct CDR3 sequences, roughly an eighth of them present only once. This CDR3 region has 14 residues. In germline, CDR1 is MNHNS, CDR2 SASEGT. V dropped 6 bases and J dropped 5 bases, with 16 bases sitting between them. This clonotype was detected ten times or more. What it binds is unknown.

The chain carries TRBV6-1 and TRBJ2-5; TRBD1 is a possible D gene (6 bases). Sequencing was carried out using blood. The source of this sequence is a young woman with Graves' hyperthyroidism. The CDR3 DNA is TGTGCCAGCAGACAAACAGGGTGGGACGAGACCCAGTACTTC. It yields the protein CASRQTGWDETQYF.